This TCR beta chain was observed in a study of cytomegalovirus exposure and HLA in healthy donors. Overall study results and limits: TRBV6-2, TRBV6-3 and some other V segments were unresolvable in 87-base-pair reads. An apparent linkage of common viral pathogens to several of the most significant clusters emerged in a later analysis.

With V trimmed by 4 bases and J by 5 bases, 8 bases remained unmatched. In germline, CDR1 is SGHNT, CDR2 YYREEE (reference sequence). The length of the CDR3 is 16 residues. For this clone: Its specificity is not known.

PCR primers comprised 60 Vbeta and 13 Jbeta primers. Using immunoSEQ multiplex PCR, the repertoire was profiled, and TCRdb retains in-frame clones only, with some absent. The sample includes around 150,000 clones, around 68% of them seen just once. This chain uses TRBV5-4 with TRBJ2-2; 10 nucleotides match TRBD1. Material: PBMCs. The TCR comes from a woman in her thirties or forties in good health and CMV-seropositive. The CDR3 sequence is CASSADRGHPTGELFF. CDR3 in DNA: TGTGCCAGCAGCGCAGACAGGGGGCATCCAACCGGGGAGCTGTTTTTT.